These 32 T cell receptor beta chains were all obtained from the same sample, sequenced in a study of vaccination and CD4 T cells after COVID-19. Indicated treatment: roughly 11-day PBMC culture with coronavirus spike peptide pools or control peptides (ViraFEST assay). These receptors are not linked to any known antigen. An Oncomine TCR Beta short-read assay was used to sequence the DNA from cultured CD4+ T cells. From the PCR reads, TCRdb called clonotypes with MiXCR, one entry per CDR3 protein. The data contain 12,000 or so distinct CDR3 sequences, around 58% of them singletons. Material for sequencing was CD4+ T cells from blood, cultured in vitro. All receptors derive from a human donor who had recovered from COVID-19.

The CDR3 DNA follows: TGTGCCAGCAGTGAACTAAACGGCGGGAGGTACGAGCAGTACTTC. As protein: CASSELNGGRYEQYF. V gene TRBV6-1 combines with J gene TRBJ2-7, with 8 nucleotides matching TRBD2. The trim removed 2 bases at V and 4 bases at J, leaving 7 bases unmatched. This CDR3 comprises 15 residues. Germline V gene data show CDR1 as MNHNS and CDR2 as SASEGT.

The V and J genes are TRBV20-1 and TRBJ2-5, with 11 bases aligning to TRBD2. This CDR3 is 16 amino acids long. Germline assignment: CDR1 DFQATT and CDR2 SNEGSKA (reference sequence). The V and J ends lost 0 bases and 3 bases, in that order; junction bases with no gene match: 6. CDR3 protein: CSARELAGGLEETQYF. Here the CDR3 DNA reads TGCAGTGCTAGAGAATTAGCGGGAGGGTTAGAAGAGACCCAGTACTTC.

This clonotype was seen a few times. The rearrangement links TRBV15 to TRBJ1-6; D uncertain. The CDR3 has 17 residues. The V gene's germline CDR1 is LNHNV and CDR2 YYDKDF (reference sequence). V shed 8 bases and J shed 0 bases, with 17 bases lying between them. In DNA, the CDR3 is TGTGCCACCTCCCGAGGCCTTGAAAGCTCCTATAATTCACCCCTCCACTTT. Protein product: CATSRGLESSYNSPLHF.

V usage is TRBV7-3 and J usage is TRBJ2-1; the D gene is possibly TRBD2 (6 bases). The germline V gene encodes CDR1 SGHTA and CDR2 FQGTGA. V lost 3 bases and J 6 bases, leaving 18 bases between the germline ends. The CDR3 has 16 residues. The CDR3 sequence: CASSLVGGDLGNEQFF. In DNA form, the CDR3 reads TGTGCCAGCAGCTTGGTGGGAGGAGACCTTGGCAATGAGCAGTTCTTC. The full variable domain, completed using reference TRBV7-3 and TRBJ2-1, is GAGVSQTPSNKVTEKGKYVELRCDPISGHTALYWYRQSLGQGPEFLIYFQGTGAADDSGLPNDRFFAVRPEGSVSTLKIQRTERGDSAVYLCASSLVGGDLGNEQFFGPGTRLTVL.

The chain combines TRBV7-2 with TRBJ2-6; possible D gene TRBD2, 6 bases. CDR1 SGHTA and CDR2 FQGNSA come from the germline V gene. V gave up 1 base and J gave up 2 bases, with 9 bases separating them. The CDR3 contains 16 residues. The chain's CDR3 is CASSLGPGAGANVLTF. The CDR3, as DNA: TGTGCCAGCAGCTTAGGTCCGGGGGCTGGGGCCAACGTCCTGACTTTC.

The genes are TRBV7-6 and TRBJ2-5; the D gene could be TRBD1 or TRBD2 (6 bases each). The CDR3 loop spans 16 amino acids. V lost 1 base and J lost 7, with 19 bases in between. Germline loops: CDR1 SGHVS, CDR2 FNYEAQ. In DNA form, the CDR3 reads TGTGCCAGCAGCTTAGTGGGGGGACAACCCCTAGGGACCCAGTACTTC. It encodes CASSLVGGQPLGTQYF.

The chain couples TRBV30 to TRBJ1-1; 8 bases line up with TRBD1. V dropped 6 bases and J dropped 1; count of bases not matched to a gene: 1. Germline V gene sequence: CDR1 GTSNPN, CDR2 SVGIG (reference sequence). This CDR3 has 12 residues. In DNA form, the CDR3 reads TGTGCCTGTACAGGGGGGAACACTGAAGCTTTCTTT. It codes for CACTGGNTEAFF.

The chain combines TRBV30 with TRBJ2-2; D may match TRBD1 or TRBD2 (5 bases each). The CDR3 spans 15 residues. V was shortened by 6 bases and J by 2 bases, with 16 bases between the two germline ends. Germline CDR1 and CDR2: GTSNPN and SVGIG (reference sequence). CDR3 bases: TGTGCCTGTGCGCCGGGACCAGCCAACACCGGGGAGCTGTTTTTT. It translates to CACAPGPANTGELFF.

The gene calls are TRBV10-3 and TRBJ2-3; 10 bases are a match to TRBD2. The CDR3 contains 13 residues. Germline CDR1 reads ENHRY; CDR2 reads SYGVKD. The trim removed 7 bases at V and 4 bases at J, leaving 2 bases unmatched. CDR3 DNA sequence: TGTGCCATCAAAGCGGGAGGGCCAGATACGCAGTATTTT. Amino acids: CAIKAGGPDTQYF.

The rearrangement uses TRBV20-1 and TRBJ2-5, with 9 nucleotides matching TRBD2. This CDR3 has 16 amino acids. CDR1 and CDR2 from the germline V gene are DFQATT and SNEGSKA (reference sequence). The ends lost 3 bases at V and 2 bases at J; junction bases unmatched: 10. CDR3 coding DNA: TGCAGTGCTAGCCCTCCCAGCGGGAGGCAACAAGAGACCCAGTACTTC. Translation gives CSASPPSGRQQETQYF.

V gene TRBV2 combines with J gene TRBJ2-3; 9 nucleotides align to TRBD2. The V gene's germline CDR1 is SNHLY and CDR2 FYNNEI. The trim removed 2 bases at V and 1 base at J, leaving 7 bases unmatched. The CDR3 consists of 17 residues. CDR3 nucleotide sequence: TGTGCCAGCAGTGAATTTATACTAGCGGGCCGCACAGATACGCAGTATTTT. It translates to CASSEFILAGRTDTQYF.

The chain has TRBV7-2 and TRBJ2-5; D gene unclear. In germline, CDR1 is SGHTA, CDR2 FQGNSA. The V end lost 1 base, the J end lost 5 bases, and 5 bases lay between the germline ends. The CDR3 is made up of 12 amino acids. In DNA form, the CDR3 reads TGTGCCAGCAGCTTAGGATTGGAGACCCAGTACTTC. Translated, it gives CASSLGLETQYF.

The chain uses TRBV7-9 and TRBJ2-2, with 10 bases fitting TRBD2. Per germline, CDR1 SEHNR and CDR2 FQNEAQ (reference sequence). The CDR3 is 17 residues long. Losses at the gene ends were 2 bases for V and 3 bases for J; bases not matched to a gene: 6. The CDR3 here is CASSLKPSGSHTGELFF. The CDR3 coding sequence is TGTGCCAGCAGCTTAAAACCTAGCGGGAGTCACACCGGGGAGCTGTTTTTT. Filled out from reference TRBV7-9 and TRBJ2-2, the complete variable domain reads DTGVSQNPRHKITKRGQNVTFRCDPISEHNRLYWYRQTLGQGPEFLTYFQNEAQLEKSRLLSDRFSAERPKGSFSTLEIQRTEQGDSAMYLCASSLKPSGSHTGELFFGEGSRLTVL.

The CDR3 here is CASSSPLAGGEDTQYF. The CDR3 DNA sequence: TGTGCCAGCAGTTCCCCACTAGCGGGAGGTGAGGATACGCAGTATTTT. V usage is TRBV12-3 or TRBV12-4 and J usage is TRBJ2-3, with 12 bases fitting TRBD2. The CDR3 consists of 16 residues. V was clipped by 4 bases and J by 6 bases; unmatched bases: 8.

The chain uses TRBV19 and TRBJ2-2; weak D call: TRBD2 (6 bases). Germline V CDR1 and CDR2: LNHDA, SQIVND (reference sequence). The CDR3 length is 15 residues. The V end lost 4 bases, the J end lost 4 bases, and 13 bases lay between the germline ends. The CDR3 sequence is CASSRRRAGTGELFF. The CDR3 DNA sequence: TGTGCCAGTAGTAGACGGAGGGCCGGCACCGGGGAGCTGTTTTTT.

This chain joins TRBV7-6 and TRBJ1-4, with D uncertain. The ends were cut back, 6 bases at V and 4 bases at J, with 9 bases in the middle. This CDR3 is 13 amino acids long. From germline, CDR1 is SGHVS and CDR2 FNYEAQ. CDR3 protein: CASRAQFNEKLFF. The CDR3 DNA is TGTGCCAGCAGGGCACAGTTTAATGAAAAACTGTTTTTT.

The gene calls are TRBV15 and TRBJ1-5, with D uncertain. CDR1 is LNHNV, CDR2 YYDKDF, per germline (reference sequence). V was shortened by 5 bases and J by 1 base, with 6 bases between the two germline ends. The length of the CDR3 is 13 residues. The CDR3 loop reads CATSRKSNQPQHF. The CDR3 coding sequence is TGTGCCACCAGCCGGAAGAGCAATCAGCCCCAGCATTTT.

V and J are TRBV2 and TRBJ2-7, with TRBD2 matching 11 bases. Trimming took 6 bases from V and 3 from J; bases not matched to a gene: 4. Germline CDR1 SNHLY, CDR2 FYNNEI. The CDR3 spans 14 residues. CDR3 sequence: CASRALAGGYEQYF. The CDR3 DNA reads as TGTGCCAGCAGGGCGCTAGCGGGGGGCTACGAGCAGTACTTC.

This clonotype was observed a few times. The chain recombines TRBV20-1 with TRBJ2-3; D remains ambiguous. Trimming cost V 0 bases and J 6 bases, with 4 bases left between them. Per germline, CDR1 DFQATT and CDR2 SNEGSKA (reference sequence). CDR3 length equals 11 residues. CDR3: CSARDWDTQYF. CDR3 bases: TGCAGTGCTAGAGACTGGGATACGCAGTATTTT.

The chain is built from TRBV6-1 and TRBJ2-1; the match to TRBD2 covers 8 bases. This CDR3 is built from 16 residues. The germline gives CDR1 MNHNS, CDR2 SASEGT. Trimming cost V 7 bases and J 5 bases; bases outside gene matches: 13. This CDR3 is CASTSVGLAINNEQFF. The CDR3 DNA sequence: TGTGCCAGCACCTCAGTAGGACTAGCCATAAACAATGAGCAGTTCTTC.

This clonotype was detected only a few times. V is TRBV6-1 and J is TRBJ1-6; possible D gene TRBD1, 6 bases. Per the germline V gene, CDR1 is MNHNS and CDR2 is SASEGT. V lost 5 bases to trimming and J lost 7 bases, with 24 bases between them. The CDR3 loop spans 18 amino acids. CDR3 amino acids: CASSKQGTERLVNSPLHF. DNA for the CDR3: TGTGCCAGCAGTAAACAGGGAACCGAAAGGTTGGTGAATTCACCCCTCCACTTT.

This chain links TRBV12-3 or TRBV12-4 with TRBJ1-2; 8 bases align to TRBD1. The CDR3 totals 13 residues. The V and J ends lost 5 bases and 7 bases, in that order; junction bases with no gene match: 6. DNA for the CDR3: TGTGCCAGCAGTGCCCGACAGGGGTCTGGCTACACCTTC. As protein: CASSARQGSGYTF.

In this sample, this clonotype turned up a few times. The V gene is TRBV6-2 or TRBV6-3, the J gene TRBJ1-5; 7 nucleotides match TRBD1. CDR1 and CDR2 from the germline V gene are MNHEY and SVGEGT. This CDR3 is built from 17 residues. The trim removed 0 bases at V and 1 base at J, leaving 6 bases unmatched. CDR3 nucleotide sequence: TGTGCCAGCAGTTACTCGGGCAGGGGGACGAGCAATCAGCCCCAGCATTTT. The encoded protein is CASSYSGRGTSNQPQHF.

The chain joins TRBV19 to TRBJ1-4; D is unclear. Trimming took off 5 bases at V and 7 bases at J, with 5 bases between the two ends. The CDR3 totals 11 residues. The germline V gene has CDR1 LNHDA and CDR2 SQIVND (reference sequence). CDR3 sequence reads: CASSWGEKLFF. For the CDR3, the DNA is TGTGCCAGTAGTTGGGGTGAAAAACTGTTTTTT.

The gene calls are TRBV25-1 and TRBJ1-1, with 7 bases aligning to TRBD1. This CDR3 region has 15 residues. Germline V gene sequence: CDR1 MGHDK, CDR2 SYGVNS. V lost 2 bases and J lost 0; bases outside the gene matches: 3. The CDR3 coding sequence is TGTGCCAGCAGTGAACCTGGACAGGTGAACACTGAAGCTTTCTTT. Its protein product is CASSEPGQVNTEAFF.

The chain uses TRBV6-1 and TRBJ1-5, with D uncertain. The CDR3 length is 13 residues. Germline-derived CDR1 and CDR2 are MNHNS and SASEGT. V was clipped by 6 bases and J by 2 bases, with 8 bases between them. CDR3 bases: TGTGCCAGCAGCGGGAGTGGCAATCAGCCCCAGCATTTT. It yields the protein CASSGSGNQPQHF.

The V and J genes are TRBV12-5 and TRBJ2-7; TRBD2 aligns across 11 bases. V gave up 5 bases and J gave up 0 bases; unmatched junction bases: 15. This CDR3 is built from 19 residues. The germline V gene encodes CDR1 LGHNT and CDR2 FRNRAP. CDR3 in DNA: TGTGCTAGTGGTATACGGACTAGCGGGCCTGATGAGAGCTCCTACGAGCAGTACTTC. Amino acid sequence: CASGIRTSGPDESSYEQYF.

CDR3 sequence: CASSAGTGFIEQYF. The CDR3 DNA reads TGTGCCAGCAGCGCCGGGACAGGGTTTATCGAGCAGTACTTC. The chain couples TRBV7-9 to TRBJ2-7, with TRBD1 identical over 9 bases. Losses at the gene ends were 5 bases for V and 6 bases for J; bases not matched to a gene: 8. Germline V gives CDR1 SEHNR, CDR2 FQNEAQ (reference sequence). This CDR3 is built from 14 residues.

Only a few counts were recorded for this clonotype. V usage is TRBV2 and J usage is TRBJ2-7; 10 bases map to TRBD1. CDR1 is SNHLY and CDR2 is FYNNEI in the germline V gene. The J segment lost 4 bases and the V segment lost 7 bases, leaving 4 bases of the junction unmatched. This CDR3 region has 13 residues. The CDR3 protein is CASTGQGVYEQYF. In nucleotides, the CDR3 is TGTGCCAGCACCGGACAGGGGGTTTACGAGCAGTACTTC.

The table lists this clonotype with a few counts. The chain has TRBV27 and TRBJ1-1; the D gene is possibly TRBD1 (5 bases). Germline V CDR1 and CDR2: MNHEY, SMNVEV (reference sequence). Trimming stripped 3 bases from V and 7 bases from J, with 12 bases between. The CDR3 runs 13 residues. The CDR3 DNA is TGTGCCAGCAGTTTCCTTTCGGGGGGTGAAGCTTTCTTT. Amino acid sequence: CASSFLSGGEAFF.

The chain recombines TRBV20-1 with TRBJ2-6; D is possibly TRBD2 (5 bases). The V gene lost 6 bases and the J gene lost 0 bases, with 12 bases spanning the gap. The CDR3 consists of 15 residues. From germline, CDR1 is DFQATT and CDR2 SNEGSKA (reference sequence). The CDR3 coding sequence is TGCAGTGCCCCGAGGGCCGTCTCTGGGGCCAACGTCCTGACTTTC. Its translation: CSAPRAVSGANVLTF.

The chain recombines TRBV19 with TRBJ1-5; the D gene is possibly TRBD1 (5 bases). The CDR3 is 13 residues long. V lost 9 bases to trimming and J lost 9 bases, with 18 bases between them. The germline V gene encodes CDR1 LNHDA and CDR2 SQIVND (reference sequence). This CDR3 is CASSRDRERPQHF. Here the CDR3 DNA reads TGTGCCAGCTCCCGGGACCGAGAGAGGCCCCAGCATTTT.